A single sample is the source of the 23 T cell receptor beta chains below, sequenced in a study of blood T cell repertoires in COVID-19. Measured with immunoSEQ multiplex PCR; TCRdb has only the in-frame clones, and not every one. The table has about 220,000 clones, about 87% seen once. Sequencing was done on a sample of PBMCs or T cells enriched from blood (not recorded which). The receptors come from a woman between 25 and 40 years old who had recovered from COVID-19.

The rearrangement links TRBV19 to TRBJ1-4; D may be TRBD1 (5 bases). Germline V lookup: CDR1 LNHDA, CDR2 SQIVND (reference sequence). Trimming removed 7 bases at V and 8 bases at J, with 17 bases between. The CDR3 spans 14 residues. In nucleotides, the CDR3 is TGTGCCAGTACCCCGGGGGGGGTTAAGGAAAAACTGTTTTTT. Amino acids: CASTPGGVKEKLFF.

V and J are TRBV27 and TRBJ1-2; D perhaps matches TRBD1 (6 bases). The length of the CDR3 is 15 residues. V lost 6 bases, J lost 3 bases, and 17 bases lay in between. Germline CDR1 is MNHEY and CDR2 is SMNVEV (reference sequence). Here the CDR3 reads CASRLQDRPHYGYTF. CDR3 bases: TGTGCCAGCAGACTCCAGGACAGACCTCACTATGGCTACACCTTC.

The chain uses TRBV20-1 and TRBJ2-3; D possibly corresponds to TRBD1 (5 bases). Trimming took 8 bases from V and 5 from J, leaving 11 bases between them. The CDR3 is made up of 11 amino acids. CDR1 is DFQATT and CDR2 is SNEGSKA in the germline V gene (reference sequence). Here the CDR3 DNA reads TGCAGTCCAGGGTTGGGAGATACGCAGTATTTT. The encoded protein is CSPGLGDTQYF.

J is TRBJ1-1 and V is TRBV5-1; 7 bases fit TRBD1. The CDR3 length is 15 residues. Unmatched junction bases numbered 3, after V lost 0 bases and J lost 1 base. Per the germline V gene, CDR1 is SGHRS and CDR2 is YFSETQ. The CDR3 region is CASSLASGGNTEAFF. The DNA for the CDR3 is TGCGCCAGCAGCTTGGCTTCAGGGGGGAACACTGAAGCTTTCTTT.

This chain connects TRBV20-1 to TRBJ2-3; no firm D call. The CDR3 is made up of 10 amino acids. Germline V gives CDR1 DFQATT, CDR2 SNEGSKA (reference sequence). Between the trimmed V and J ends, which lost 5 bases and 4 bases, there was a span of 4 bases. CDR3 DNA sequence: TGCAGTGCTCTACCAGATACGCAGTATTTT. Residues: CSALPDTQYF.

CDR3 bases: TGTGCCAGCAGTGGTCCCCCGGGAACTGAAGCTTTCTTT. It yields the protein CASSGPPGTEAFF. The V call is TRBV25-1, the J call TRBJ1-1; no clear D gene. CDR1 MGHDK and CDR2 SYGVNS come from the germline V gene. The CDR3 length is 13 residues. With 4 bases removed from V and 5 bases from J, the gap between germline ends came to 11 bases.

In DNA form, the CDR3 reads TGTGCCAGCAGTTATGGACAGAATCAAAATCCCTATGGCTACACCTTC. This encodes CASSYGQNQNPYGYTF. The chain combines TRBV7-3 with TRBJ1-2, with TRBD1 as a possible D gene (6 bases). CDR1 and CDR2 (germline): SGHTA, FQGTGA. CDR3 length: 16 residues. The V gene lost 6 bases and the J gene lost 4 bases, with 21 bases spanning the gap.

This clone was seen a handful of times. In DNA form, the CDR3 reads TGTGCCAGCAGCCAAGCCGACAGGGGAAGCTCCTACGAGCAGTACTTC. It codes for CASSQADRGSSYEQYF. The chain is built from TRBV4-2 and TRBJ2-7; 8 bases are a match to TRBD1. This CDR3 comprises 16 residues. Germline V CDR1 and CDR2: LGHNA, YNFKEQ. Losses at the gene ends were 1 base for V and 0 bases for J; bases not matched to a gene: 5.

The chain links TRBV25-1 to TRBJ1-2; D ambiguous. The germline CDR1 and CDR2 sequences are MGHDK and SYGVNS. Trimming removed 5 bases from V and 5 bases from J, with 9 bases in between. This CDR3 region has 12 residues. CDR3 sequence: CASSQYGYGYTF. Written as DNA, the CDR3 is TGTGCCAGCAGTCAGTACGGGTATGGCTACACCTTC.

This chain links TRBV27 with TRBJ2-1, with 7 positions matching TRBD2. CDR3 length: 14 residues. Trimming cost V 6 bases and J 6 bases; bases outside gene matches: 8. Germline V lookup: CDR1 MNHEY, CDR2 SMNVEV (reference sequence). CDR3: CASRSGLGGNEQFF. The CDR3 nucleotides are TGTGCCAGCAGGAGTGGACTAGGCGGCAATGAGCAGTTCTTC.

The CDR3 DNA reads as TGTGCCAGCAGCCCCCAGGATTCACCCCTCCACTTT. Translated, it gives CASSPQDSPLHF. The rearrangement uses TRBV9 and TRBJ1-6; no definite D call. Trimming left V 4 bases short and J 8 bases short, with 7 bases between. CDR1 SGDLS and CDR2 YYNGEE come from the germline V gene. This CDR3 is built from 12 residues.

The chain links TRBV7-2 to TRBJ1-4; no firm D call. Germline values: CDR1 SGHTA, CDR2 FQGNSA. Trimming cost V 5 bases and J 6 bases, with 16 bases left between them. CDR3 length: 15 residues. The CDR3 region has the DNA TGTGCCAGCAGCAAGGACCGGGGTGGCGATGAAAAACTGTTTTTT. This gives the protein CASSKDRGGDEKLFF.

The V and J genes are TRBV4-1 and TRBJ2-1; 10 bases are a match to TRBD1. The germline CDR1 and CDR2 sequences are MGHRA and YSYEKL. Unmatched junction bases numbered 5, after V lost 4 bases and J lost 5 bases. The CDR3 length is 15 residues. In DNA form, the CDR3 reads TGCGCCAGCAGCCGTGGACAGGGGGACCACAATGAGCAGTTCTTC. This codes for CASSRGQGDHNEQFF.

The J gene is TRBJ1-3, the V gene TRBV6-5; no clear D gene. The germline V gene encodes CDR1 MNHEY and CDR2 SVGAGI. The V end lost 7 bases, the J end lost 7 bases, and 8 bases lay between the germline ends. The CDR3 has 11 amino acids. As DNA, the CDR3 is TGTGCCAGCAAGTACAAGAACACCATATATTTT. Amino acids: CASKYKNTIYF.

V usage is TRBV5-4 and J usage is TRBJ1-6; perhaps TRBD1 as D (5 bases). The ends were cut back, 3 bases at V and 5 bases at J, with 21 bases in the middle. CDR1 is SGHNT, CDR2 YYREEE, per germline (reference sequence). The CDR3 loop spans 18 amino acids. The CDR3 nucleotides are TGTGCCAGCAGCTCGGAACCTACCCGACAGCTAAATAATTCACCCCTCCACTTT. This translates into CASSSEPTRQLNNSPLHF.

The gene calls are TRBV21-1 and TRBJ1-6; the table gives TRBD1 as D, unverified against the DNA. TRBV21-1 is a documented pseudogene. The CDR3 loop spans 17 amino acids. CDR3 DNA sequence: TGTGCCAGCAGCACCAACCCCCGGGACACCTATAATTCACCCCTCCACTTT. It yields the protein CASSTNPRDTYNSPLHF.

V gene TRBV15 combines with J gene TRBJ2-6, with a possible D match to TRBD1 (6 bases). Trimming removed 0 bases at V and 3 bases at J, with 12 bases between. Germline assignment: CDR1 LNHNV and CDR2 YYDKDF (reference sequence). The CDR3 contains 17 residues. The CDR3, as DNA: TGTGCCACCAGCAGAGATCTGGGGGCTGTTGGGGCCAACGTCCTGACTTTC. Protein sequence: CATSRDLGAVGANVLTF.

The chain recombines TRBV6-5 with TRBJ2-7, with 9 bases matching TRBD1. Per the germline V gene, CDR1 is MNHEY and CDR2 is SVGAGI. This CDR3 has 14 residues. V dropped 6 bases and J dropped 6; count of bases not matched to a gene: 9. CDR3 protein: CASSRGQGFSEQYF. In DNA, the CDR3 is TGTGCCAGCAGCCGAGGACAGGGGTTCTCCGAGCAGTACTTC.

This rearrangement joins TRBV6-5 to TRBJ2-3; 8 bases fit TRBD1. Germline trimming cut 0 bases from V and 5 bases from J; bases unmatched to any gene: 4. The germline CDR1 and CDR2 sequences are MNHEY and SVGAGI. The CDR3 contains 15 residues. The CDR3 loop is CASSYSKTGGDTQYF. The DNA for the CDR3 is TGTGCCAGCAGTTACTCGAAAACAGGGGGAGATACGCAGTATTTT.

This rearrangement joins TRBV19 to TRBJ2-1; D unclear. CDR1 is LNHDA, CDR2 SQIVND, per germline (reference sequence). The CDR3 covers 14 residues. V lost 5 bases and J lost 1, with 9 bases in between. CDR3 coding DNA: TGTGCCAGTAGTTATGAGTATTCCTACAATGAGCAGTTCTTC. Protein product: CASSYEYSYNEQFF.

This chain joins TRBV19 and TRBJ1-4; TRBD1 might be the D (6 bases). CDR1 and CDR2 (germline): LNHDA, SQIVND (reference sequence). CDR3 length: 14 amino acids. V was cut by 3 bases and J by 5 bases, with 10 bases left in between. CDR3 residues: CASSMSGANEKLFF. CDR3 nucleotide sequence: TGTGCCAGTAGTATGTCAGGGGCAAATGAAAAACTGTTTTTT.

The chain combines TRBV7-9 with TRBJ2-5, with D perhaps matching TRBD1 (5 bases). Germline V CDR1 and CDR2: SEHNR, FQNEAQ (reference sequence). V was pared by 2 bases and J by 4 bases, with 8 bases between. The CDR3 loop spans 13 amino acids. As DNA, the CDR3 is TGTGCCAGCAGCTTAATGGGGCGAGAGACCCAGTACTTC. The encoded protein is CASSLMGRETQYF.

This clone appeared once. V usage is TRBV6-5 and J usage is TRBJ2-7, with 8 bases matching TRBD1. Germline V gene sequence: CDR1 MNHEY, CDR2 SVGAGI. This CDR3 has 14 amino acids. V shed 8 bases and J 6 bases; nucleotides not matched to a gene: 12. CDR3 nucleotide sequence: TGTGCCAGCCTTCCCCCACAGGGGGGTGGCGAGCAGTACTTC. It is translated as CASLPPQGGGEQYF.